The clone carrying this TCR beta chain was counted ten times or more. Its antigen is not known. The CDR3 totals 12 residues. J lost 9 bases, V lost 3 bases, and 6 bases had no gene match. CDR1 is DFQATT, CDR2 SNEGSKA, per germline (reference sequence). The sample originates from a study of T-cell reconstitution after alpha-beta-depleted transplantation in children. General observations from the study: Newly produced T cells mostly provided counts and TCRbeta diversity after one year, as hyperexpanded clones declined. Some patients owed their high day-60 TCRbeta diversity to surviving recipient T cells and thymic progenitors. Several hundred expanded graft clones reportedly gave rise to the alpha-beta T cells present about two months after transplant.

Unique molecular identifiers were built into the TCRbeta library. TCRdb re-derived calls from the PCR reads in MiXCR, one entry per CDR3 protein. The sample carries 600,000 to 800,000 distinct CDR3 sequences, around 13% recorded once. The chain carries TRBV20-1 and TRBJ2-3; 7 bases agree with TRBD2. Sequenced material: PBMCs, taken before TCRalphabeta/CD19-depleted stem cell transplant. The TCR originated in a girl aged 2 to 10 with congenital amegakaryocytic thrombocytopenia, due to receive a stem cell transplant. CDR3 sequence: CSASGGFDTQYF. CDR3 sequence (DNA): TGCAGTGCTAGCGGGGGGTTTGACACGCAGTATTTT.